The next 20 T cell receptor beta chains were all read from a single sample in a study of shared clonotypes between healthy human individuals. Sequencing used immunoSEQ multiplex PCR; TCRdb keeps in-frame clones, though not all of them. The data show 2 million or so clones, with about 94% seen just once and around 1.1% held by the top ten. Naive CD8 cells were CD45RO-negative, positively selected for CCR7, excluding terminally differentiated effector memory CD45RA+ cells. Input material: naive CD8+ T cells sorted from blood. These receptors all come from a man aged 18 to 30 in good health.

The V call is TRBV6-5, the J call TRBJ1-5; D perhaps matches TRBD1 (6 bases). CDR3 length equals 14 residues. Germline V CDR1 and CDR2: MNHEY, SVGAGI. The V gene lost 8 bases and the J gene lost 2 bases, with 13 bases spanning the gap. The CDR3, as DNA: TGTGCCAGCTGGGGGGGGGCAGGCAATCAGCCCCAGCATTTT. Encoded protein: CASWGGAGNQPQHF.

J is TRBJ1-6 and V is TRBV28; D perhaps matches TRBD1 (5 bases). Trimming took 3 bases from V and 9 from J, leaving 12 bases between them. CDR1 and CDR2 from the germline V gene are MDHEN and SYDVKM. The CDR3 is 14 residues long. The CDR3: CASSFRLGASPLHF. The CDR3 nucleotides read TGTGCCAGCAGTTTCCGCCTCGGGGCTTCACCCCTCCACTTT. Combining the CDR3 with reference TRBV28 and TRBJ1-6 gives the whole variable domain DVKVTQSSRYLVKRTGEKVFLECVQDMDHENMFWYRQDPGLGLRLIYFSYDVKMKEKGDIPEGYSVSREKKERFSLILESASTNQTSMYLCASSFRLGASPLHFGNGTRLTVT.

The chain uses TRBV7-3 and TRBJ1-1; the D gene is possibly TRBD1 (5 bases). Germline V gives CDR1 SGHTA, CDR2 FQGTGA. Trimming left V 4 bases short and J 1 base short, with 13 bases between. The CDR3 spans 15 residues. CDR3 in amino acids: CASSWSAGANTEAFF. The CDR3 nucleotides read TGTGCCAGCAGCTGGTCCGCCGGGGCGAACACTGAAGCTTTCTTT.

The chain joins TRBV4-3 to TRBJ2-7; possibly TRBD1 for D (5 bases). Trimming left V 0 bases short and J 1 base short, with 13 bases between. This CDR3 has 16 residues. Germline V gives CDR1 LGHNA, CDR2 YSLEER. CDR3 nucleotide sequence: TGCGCCAGCAGCCAAGAAGTGACAGAAGCTTCCTACGAGCAGTACTTC. Protein: CASSQEVTEASYEQYF.

The CDR3 loop reads CASSQSRTGGTEAFF. The CDR3 DNA reads as TGTGCCAGCAGCCAATCCCGGACAGGGGGAACTGAAGCTTTCTTT. The V and J genes are TRBV4-2 and TRBJ1-1; 10 nucleotides align to TRBD1. The CDR3 extends over 15 amino acids. The J segment lost 5 bases and the V segment lost 2 bases, leaving 5 bases of the junction unmatched. Germline V gene lookup returns CDR1 LGHNA and CDR2 YNFKEQ.

V is TRBV5-1 and J is TRBJ2-7; D may correspond to TRBD1 or TRBD2 (5 bases each). The germline V gene has CDR1 SGHRS and CDR2 YFSETQ. There are 15 residues in the CDR3. V lost 8 bases to trimming and J lost 3 bases, with 21 bases between them. CDR3 residues: CASSLDGDAVYEQYF. The DNA for the CDR3 is TGCGCCAGTAGCCTGGATGGGGACGCGGTCTACGAGCAGTACTTC.

The chain joins TRBV5-4 to TRBJ2-7; 10 positions match TRBD1. Germline values: CDR1 SGHNT, CDR2 YYREEE (reference sequence). V trimming: 4 bases; J trimming: 1 base; junction bases outside the gene matches: 5. This CDR3 contains 15 residues. DNA for the CDR3: TGTGCCAGCAGCCAATGGGACAGGGGATCCTACGAGCAGTACTTC. This gives the protein CASSQWDRGSYEQYF.

The chain couples TRBV7-2 to TRBJ2-7; a possible D gene is TRBD2 (6 bases). The V end lost 5 bases, the J end lost 7 bases, and 21 bases lay between the germline ends. CDR1 and CDR2 (germline): SGHTA, FQGNSA. The CDR3 totals 15 residues. The DNA of the CDR3 is TGTGCCAGCAGCCAAGAACCAGCGGGCCGGGGGGAGCAGTACTTC. Protein product: CASSQEPAGRGEQYF.

The chain carries TRBV7-9 and TRBJ2-4; 13 bases are shared with TRBD2. CDR3 length: 14 residues. Trimming cost V 7 bases and J 7 bases; bases outside gene matches: 4. CDR1 is SEHNR and CDR2 is FQNEAQ in the germline V gene (reference sequence). The CDR3 spells CASTSLAGGNIQYF. CDR3 DNA sequence: TGTGCCAGCACCTCACTAGCGGGGGGGAACATTCAGTACTTC.

The rearrangement links TRBV4-1 to TRBJ1-4; D call uncertain. Trimming shortened V by 3 bases and J by 8 bases, and 25 bases separated the two germline ends. The germline CDR1 and CDR2 sequences are MGHRA and YSYEKL. This CDR3 is 18 amino acids long. CDR3: CASSQIAVYGVAEEKLFF. CDR3 DNA sequence: TGCGCCAGCAGCCAGATAGCAGTGTACGGGGTTGCGGAGGAAAAACTGTTTTTT.

This clone appeared a single time. The chain employs TRBV27 and TRBJ2-5, with 8 bases aligning to TRBD2. The CDR3 runs 16 residues. Germline lookup yields CDR1 MNHEY and CDR2 SMNVEV (reference sequence). V shed 5 bases and J 4 bases; nucleotides not matched to a gene: 12. CDR3 coding DNA: TGTGCCAGCAGTCCCCTCCGGGGGGGAGGGCTAGAGACCCAGTACTTC. It encodes CASSPLRGGGLETQYF.

The J gene is TRBJ2-7, the V gene TRBV27; TRBD1 aligns across 9 bases. The J segment lost 3 bases and the V segment lost 3 bases, leaving 6 bases of the junction unmatched. CDR3 length: 15 amino acids. CDR1 is MNHEY and CDR2 is SMNVEV in the germline V gene (reference sequence). The CDR3 DNA follows: TGTGCCAGCAGTTTGGGACAGGGTCATGGCTACGAGCAGTACTTC. Its translation is CASSLGQGHGYEQYF.

The gene calls are TRBV6-1 and TRBJ1-4; the match to TRBD1 covers 10 bases. The CDR3 covers 13 residues. The germline V gene has CDR1 MNHNS and CDR2 SASEGT. V was clipped by 11 bases and J by 6 bases; unmatched bases: 6. The CDR3 DNA follows: TGTGCCCATCAGGGACAGGGGCATGAAAAACTGTTTTTT. It specifies CAHQGQGHEKLFF.

This clone was observed once. J is TRBJ2-7 and V is TRBV6-1; TRBD1 or TRBD2 may be the D gene (7 bases each). Trimming shortened V by 7 bases and J by 6 bases, and 16 bases separated the two germline ends. Germline CDR1 and CDR2: MNHNS and SASEGT. The CDR3 has 13 residues. CDR3 DNA sequence: TGTGCCAGCACCCCAGACAGGGAGGGCGAGCAGTACTTC. Translating gives CASTPDREGEQYF.

On this clone: Other DNA sequences in the same sample also yield this CDR3. The chain links TRBV30 to TRBJ2-7, with 10 bases identical to TRBD1. Trimming at V came to 2 bases and at J to 5 bases, leaving 6 bases not matched to a gene. Germline V gene sequence: CDR1 GTSNPN, CDR2 SVGIG (reference sequence). This CDR3 contains 14 residues. The CDR3, as DNA: TGTGCCTGGAGTCTAACCGGGACAGGGGACGAGCAGTACTTC. Translation: CAWSLTGTGDEQYF.

This clone was seen only once. The gene calls are TRBV6-5 and TRBJ2-7; 12 nucleotides line up with TRBD1. Germline CDR1 and CDR2: MNHEY and SVGAGI. The CDR3 is made up of 16 amino acids. V was pared by 4 bases and J by 4 bases, with 8 bases of the junction left unmatched. In DNA form, the CDR3 reads TGTGCCAGCAGTTCATCCCGGGACAGGGGGCCATACGAGCAGTACTTC. This gives the protein CASSSSRDRGPYEQYF.

V gene TRBV28 combines with J gene TRBJ2-7; D is perhaps TRBD1 (6 bases). The CDR3 sequence is 19 residues long. The germline V and J ends were trimmed by 8 bases and 0 bases, with 29 bases remaining between them. Germline V lookup: CDR1 MDHEN, CDR2 SYDVKM. CDR3 nucleotides: TGTGCCAGCCCGCCGGGTAAGGACAGCCTCACCTTAAGCTCCTACGAGCAGTACTTC. This sequence encodes CASPPGKDSLTLSSYEQYF.

V and J are TRBV27 and TRBJ1-6; D call uncertain. Trimming cost V 5 bases and J 5 bases, with 10 bases left between them. The CDR3 runs 14 residues. Germline assignment: CDR1 MNHEY and CDR2 SMNVEV (reference sequence). The CDR3 loop reads CASSLDGNNSPLHF. The CDR3 DNA sequence: TGTGCCAGCAGTCTCGATGGAAATAATTCACCCCTCCACTTT.

The CDR3 nucleotides are TGTGCCAGCAGTCGATCCAGGACTAGCGGGACCCACAATGAGCAGTTCTTC. Protein: CASSRSRTSGTHNEQFF. The J gene is TRBJ2-1, the V gene TRBV2; 12 nucleotides line up with TRBD2. This CDR3 region has 17 residues. Germline CDR1 SNHLY, CDR2 FYNNEI. The V segment lost 5 bases and the J segment 5 bases; nucleotides outside the gene matches: 10.

The chain couples TRBV27 to TRBJ2-7; the match to TRBD2 covers 7 bases. V shed 6 bases, J shed 4 bases, and the junction held 12 bases outside the gene matches. CDR1 is MNHEY and CDR2 is SMNVEV in the germline V gene (reference sequence). The CDR3 is 15 amino acids. The DNA for the CDR3 is TGTGCCAGCAGCCCAGGGTCAGGCGGGGGATACGAGCAGTACTTC. This translates into CASSPGSGGGYEQYF.